These 27 T cell receptor beta chains were all obtained from the same sample, sequenced in a study of blood T cell repertoires in COVID-19. TCRdb's table, derived via immunoSEQ multiplex PCR, lists solely in-frame clones and lacks some. The profile shows about 94,000 clones, under 90% of them singletons. The specimen sequenced was peripheral blood. These receptors all come from a human donor in a cohort sampled during active COVID-19.

The chain recombines TRBV12-3 or TRBV12-4 with TRBJ2-7, with 7 bases matching TRBD2. The CDR3 sequence is 12 residues long. V gave up 5 bases and J gave up 6 bases; unmatched junction bases: 4. CDR3 region: CASSTPGGEQYF. CDR3 nucleotide sequence: TGTGCCAGCAGTACCCCGGGAGGCGAGCAGTACTTC.

This clone was seen only once. V usage is TRBV23-1 and J usage is TRBJ2-3, with D possibly being TRBD1 (6 bases). TRBV23-1 is noted as an ORF with a role that remains uncertain. The CDR3 runs to 15 residues. V shed 0 bases and J shed 3 bases, with 10 bases lying between them. CDR3 DNA: TGCGCCAGCAGTCAATCCTACAGGGAGACAGATACGCAGTATTTT. It translates to CASSQSYRETDTQYF.

The V gene is TRBV2, the J gene TRBJ1-3; 10 bases align to TRBD1. Germline values: CDR1 SNHLY, CDR2 FYNNEI. The CDR3 is 13 residues long. Germline trimming cut 4 bases from V and 11 bases from J; bases unmatched to any gene: 5. The CDR3 region has the DNA TGTGCCAGCAGTGGACAGGGGGCGACCCCCATATATTTT. Translating gives CASSGQGATPIYF.

The chain has TRBV4-1 and TRBJ2-7; 7 nucleotides line up with TRBD2. The germline gives CDR1 MGHRA, CDR2 YSYEKL. J lost 6 bases, V lost 0 bases, and 8 bases had no gene match. This CDR3 region has 15 residues. The DNA for the CDR3 is TGCGCCAGCAGCCAAGATAGGGCGGGAGCTGGCGAGCAGTACTTC. This encodes CASSQDRAGAGEQYF.

The V gene is TRBV12-3 or TRBV12-4, the J gene TRBJ2-7, with a weak D call TRBD2 (6 bases). The CDR3 extends over 13 amino acids. The V and J ends lost 6 bases and 4 bases respectively, with 13 bases between them. The CDR3 DNA is TGTGCCAGCAGGCCCGGGACTTCTTACGAGCAGTACTTC. Translated, it gives CASRPGTSYEQYF.

V gene TRBV2 combines with J gene TRBJ2-7, with D unresolved. CDR3 size: 12 residues. V was shortened by 6 bases and J by 9 bases, with 15 bases between the two germline ends. Germline CDR1 SNHLY, CDR2 FYNNEI. This CDR3 is CASSTDPSRQYF. The DNA of the CDR3 is TGTGCCAGCAGCACAGACCCAAGCAGGCAGTACTTC.

This clone was seen a few times. V usage is TRBV5-6 and J usage is TRBJ2-5; D might be TRBD1 (6 bases). CDR3 size: 14 residues. Germline values: CDR1 SGHDT, CDR2 YYEEEE. With 0 bases removed from V and 5 bases from J, the gap between germline ends came to 11 bases. Here the CDR3 DNA reads TGTGCCAGCAGCTTGGTGGGGGCCAAGGAGACCCAGTACTTC. Residues: CASSLVGAKETQYF.

The CDR3 reads CASSLGGASGRANEQFF. The CDR3 DNA reads as TGTGCCAGCAGCTTAGGGGGTGCTAGCGGGAGGGCCAATGAGCAGTTCTTC. The rearrangement links TRBV7-2 to TRBJ2-1, with TRBD2 identical over 12 bases. Germline V gene data show CDR1 as SGHTA and CDR2 as FQGNSA. Germline trimming cut 1 base from V and 6 bases from J; bases unmatched to any gene: 7. This CDR3 region has 17 residues.

The rearrangement uses TRBV2 and TRBJ2-7, with a tentative D call TRBD2 (5 bases). The CDR3 consists of 13 residues. Trimming pared 2 bases from V and 1 base from J, leaving 6 bases between. Germline assignment: CDR1 SNHLY and CDR2 FYNNEI. Here the CDR3 reads CASSETRSYEQYF. CDR3 nucleotides: TGTGCCAGCAGTGAAACTAGATCCTACGAGCAGTACTTC.

The V call is TRBV3-1 (or the pseudogene TRBV3-2), the J call TRBJ2-7; D is perhaps TRBD1 (5 bases). The germline V gene has CDR1 LGHDT and CDR2 YNNKEL (reference sequence). This CDR3 is 13 amino acids long. V dropped 3 bases and J dropped 3 bases, with 9 bases sitting between them. CDR3 amino acids: CASSHWGRYEQYF. In DNA form, the CDR3 reads TGTGCCAGCAGCCATTGGGGCCGCTACGAGCAGTACTTC.

The CDR3 DNA sequence: TGTGCCAGCACAACCGGACTAGCAGGGGAGCAGTACTTC. Encoded protein: CASTTGLAGEQYF. This chain connects TRBV2 to TRBJ2-7; 8 positions match TRBD2. This CDR3 has 13 amino acids. The trim removed 7 bases at V and 7 bases at J, leaving 9 bases unmatched. CDR1 and CDR2 from the germline V gene are SNHLY and FYNNEI.

The CDR3 sequence is CASRPRGTFSYNEQFF. CDR3 sequence (DNA): TGTGCCAGCAGACCCAGGGGGACTTTCTCCTACAATGAGCAGTTCTTC. The chain is built from TRBV21-1 and TRBJ2-1; TRBD1 is taken as the D call from the table, unchecked against the DNA. TRBV21-1 is a listed pseudogene. The CDR3 is made up of 16 amino acids.

The CDR3 loop reads CASSIEPGLEPQHF. CDR3 nucleotides: TGCGCCAGCAGCATAGAACCCGGTCTCGAGCCCCAGCATTTT. The chain employs TRBV5-1 and TRBJ1-5, with unresolved D. In germline, CDR1 is SGHRS, CDR2 YFSETQ. The CDR3 length is 14 residues. V lost 4 bases to trimming and J lost 8 bases, with 16 bases between them.

J is TRBJ2-7 and V is TRBV2, with D perhaps matching TRBD1 (6 bases). The CDR3 runs to 15 residues. V was shortened by 2 bases and J by 3 bases, with 14 bases between the two germline ends. Germline CDR1 SNHLY, CDR2 FYNNEI. The CDR3 DNA reads TGTGCCAGCAGTGAAAACCCCCAGGGGTTCTACGAGCAGTACTTC. Its protein is CASSENPQGFYEQYF.

J is TRBJ2-7 and V is TRBV10-3, with 11 bases lining up with TRBD2. The J segment lost 2 bases and the V segment lost 10 bases, leaving 4 bases of the junction unmatched. Per the germline V gene, CDR1 is ENHRY and CDR2 is SYGVKD. This CDR3 is 13 amino acids long. Here the CDR3 reads CATLTSGAYEQYF. The CDR3 nucleotides are TGTGCCACCCTGACTAGCGGGGCCTACGAGCAGTACTTC.

This clone was seen more than once but under ten times. The rearrangement links TRBV12-3 or TRBV12-4 to TRBJ2-1, with D possibly matching TRBD1 (5 bases). The CDR3 length is 11 residues. The germline V and J ends were trimmed by 3 bases and 10 bases, with 7 bases remaining between them. CDR3: CASSFGAEQFF. The CDR3 DNA reads as TGTGCCAGCAGTTTTGGGGCGGAGCAGTTCTTC.

V and J are TRBV2 and TRBJ1-1; the match to TRBD1 covers 9 bases. This CDR3 is built from 15 residues. Germline V gene sequence: CDR1 SNHLY, CDR2 FYNNEI. V gave up 8 bases and J gave up 6 bases; unmatched junction bases: 13. The CDR3 here is CASRGGTGYVAEAFF. The CDR3 coding sequence is TGTGCCAGCCGTGGGGGGACAGGGTATGTGGCTGAAGCTTTCTTT.

The chain has TRBV10-3 and TRBJ2-7; 7 bases match TRBD1. Germline V lookup: CDR1 ENHRY, CDR2 SYGVKD. The V and J ends lost 10 bases and 4 bases, in that order; junction bases with no gene match: 7. This CDR3 is built from 12 residues. For the CDR3, the DNA is TGTGCCACCGGACAGGAACTTTACGAGCAGTACTTC. This encodes CATGQELYEQYF.

The gene calls are TRBV5-1 and TRBJ1-4; D not resolved. Germline V gene sequence: CDR1 SGHRS, CDR2 YFSETQ. The CDR3 loop spans 15 amino acids. Trimming cost V 5 bases and J 6 bases, with 17 bases left between them. DNA for the CDR3: TGCGCCAGCAGGGCGACATATGGGTCGGATGAAAAACTGTTTTTT. Its translation is CASRATYGSDEKLFF.

The rearrangement uses TRBV6-2 or TRBV6-3 and TRBJ2-3; D uncertain. This CDR3 is built from 12 residues. Germline CDR1 reads MNHEY; CDR2 reads SVGEGT. V lost 5 bases and J 6 bases, leaving 9 bases between the germline ends. In DNA, the CDR3 is TGTGCCAGCAGTCACCTAACTGATACGCAGTATTTT. It translates to CASSHLTDTQYF.

This clone appeared a few times. The V call is TRBV19, the J call TRBJ1-6; D ambiguous. The germline CDR1 and CDR2 sequences are LNHDA and SQIVND (reference sequence). Trimming stripped 5 bases from V and 0 bases from J, with 5 bases between. This CDR3 contains 14 residues. Here the CDR3 DNA reads TGTGCCAGTAGTTCCAGCTCCTATAATTCACCCCTCCACTTT. This translates into CASSSSSYNSPLHF.

The chain recombines TRBV18 with TRBJ1-1; 8 bases match TRBD1. V shed 8 bases, J shed 0 bases, and the junction held 2 bases outside the gene matches. The CDR3 totals 13 residues. The germline V gene has CDR1 KGHSH and CDR2 LQKENI. As DNA, the CDR3 is TGTGCCAGCCGGACAGGGTTGAACACTGAAGCTTTCTTT. This translates into CASRTGLNTEAFF.

The DNA of the CDR3 is TGTGCCAGCACAGGGGGGAAGAAAGCTTTCTTT. Residues: CASTGGKKAFF. The rearrangement joins TRBV12-3 or TRBV12-4 to TRBJ1-1; 7 positions agree with TRBD1. The V segment lost 7 bases and the J segment 9 bases; nucleotides outside the gene matches: 5. The CDR3 consists of 11 residues.

The CDR3 spells CASSLESITREKLFF. CDR3 DNA: TGCGCCAGCAGCTTGGAGTCTATCACCCGAGAAAAACTGTTTTTT. The rearrangement uses TRBV5-1 and TRBJ1-4, with D hard to call. Germline CDR1 SGHRS, CDR2 YFSETQ. The CDR3 extends over 15 amino acids. V lost 0 bases, J lost 8 bases, and 14 bases lay in between.

This clone appeared a few times. CDR3 sequence (DNA): TGTGCCAGCAGGGACTCCGGGACAGGGGAAGCTTTCTTT. It translates to CASRDSGTGEAFF. The rearrangement joins TRBV6-5 to TRBJ1-1; TRBD1 matches at 9 bases. The germline gives CDR1 MNHEY, CDR2 SVGAGI. V gave up 6 bases and J gave up 8 bases; unmatched junction bases: 7. CDR3 size: 13 residues.

The chain links TRBV27 to TRBJ1-2, with a possible D match to TRBD1 (5 bases). The CDR3 has 13 residues. The germline V gene has CDR1 MNHEY and CDR2 SMNVEV (reference sequence). Deletions cut 3 bases from V and 7 bases from J, with 12 bases between. The CDR3 DNA reads as TGTGCCAGCAGTTTTTGGCAGGGCAGTGGCTACACCTTC. Encoded protein: CASSFWQGSGYTF.

This chain joins TRBV10-3 and TRBJ1-1, with 8 bases fitting TRBD1. This CDR3 comprises 17 residues. Germline CDR1 ENHRY, CDR2 SYGVKD. V lost 6 bases, J lost 1 base, and 13 bases stayed unmatched. CDR3: CAIRRDRGGSGNTEAFF. CDR3 coding DNA: TGTGCCATCAGACGCGACAGGGGTGGATCTGGGAACACTGAAGCTTTCTTT.